This T cell receptor (beta chain) was identified during a study of T cells in Graves' hyperthyroidism and ophthalmopathy. With regard to this clonotype: Its antigen is undetermined.

Study results and limitations: The blood repertoire included most of the expanded thyroid clonotypes above 0.001.

The CDR3 is 15 residues long. Germline CDR1 is SGHNT and CDR2 is YYREEE (reference sequence). Between the trimmed V and J ends, which lost 4 bases and 3 bases, there was a span of 11 bases. Used for diagnoses were clinical symptoms, serum thyroxine and TRAb, thyroid ultrasound and orbital computed tomography. There were TCR beta CDR3 regions amplified from RNA transcripts. TCR CDR3 regions were first amplified by RT-PCR with HTBI primers. In TCRdb, the multiplex PCR reads were re-called with MiXCR into one record per CDR3 protein. The top ten hold about 14% of the sample, which has roughly 660,000 distinct CDR3 sequences, roughly 17% seen once.

The sequence was obtained from a man aged 45-60 years with Graves' hyperthyroidism. Sequencing was performed on blood. This chain links TRBV5-4 with TRBJ2-6, with D perhaps TRBD2 (5 bases). As DNA, the CDR3 is TGTGCCAGCAGCAACCGGGAAAATGGGGCCAACGTCCTGACTTTC. Encoded protein: CASSNRENGANVLTF. The whole variable domain, filled in from reference TRBV5-4 and TRBJ2-6, reads ETGVTQSPTHLIKTRGQQVTLRCSSQSGHNTVSWYQQALGQGPQFIFQYYREEENGRGNFPPRFSGLQFPNYSSELNVNALELDDSALYLCASSNRENGANVLTFGAGSRLTVL.